The rows below give T cell receptor beta chains drawn from one sample of a study of CD8 T cells in ankylosing spondylitis. TCRdb recomputed calls from the 5' RACE reads with MiXCR, one row per CDR3 protein. The sample shows 200,000 to 250,000 distinct CDR3 sequences, around 24% of them seen only once. Material for sequencing was blood, either unsorted or a sorted T cell fraction (not recorded which). These receptors were taken from a male donor with ankylosing spondylitis or in good health (not recorded which). Both conserved end residues are part of each CDR3. The order of the fields is V gene, clone size, D gene, J gene, CDR3 DNA, CDR3 protein. A D gene is named only where the DNA matches it firmly. Clone size is stated in some rows and not others, as once, few, many or a class when expanded.

TRBV5-1,many,NA,TRBJ2-5,TGCGCCAGCAGCTTAGTGCAGCAAGAGACCCAGTACTTC,CASSLVQQETQYF
TRBV20-1,few,NA,TRBJ1-5,TGCAGTGCTAGTAAGGCGGTCAATCAGCCCCAGCATTTT,CSASKAVNQPQHF
TRBV9,many,NA,TRBJ2-7,TGTGCCAGCAGCGTAGGCGGGACAGTCTCCTACGAGCAGTACTTC,CASSVGGTVSYEQYF
TRBV12-3/TRBV12-4,once,NA,TRBJ1-3,TGTGCCAGCAGATCCGGGACAAGGGGAAACACCATATATTTT,CASRSGTRGNTIYF
TRBV12-3/TRBV12-4,NA,NA,TRBJ2-4,TGTGCCAGCAGCCGCGGGAAGTCGGGAAACATTCAGTACTTC,CASSRGKSGNIQYF
TRBV4-3,few,TRBD2,TRBJ2-1,TGCGCCAGCAGCCAAGATCTAGGCGGGAGGGCCGACAATGAGCAGTTCTTC,CASSQDLGGRADNEQFF
TRBV7-2,NA,TRBD1,TRBJ1-4,TGTGCCAGCAGCTTACCCATCAGACAGGGACGAGAAAAACTGTTTTTT,CASSLPIRQGREKLFF
TRBV6-1,NA,NA,TRBJ1-2,TGTGCCAGCAGCACCCCCGGGAGGGGGGGAACGGGCTACACCTTC,CASSTPGRGGTGYTF
TRBV29-1,many,NA,TRBJ2-1,TGCAGCGTTGATGGCAGGGGGGGTGAGCAGTTCTTC,CSVDGRGGEQFF
TRBV20-1,NA,NA,TRBJ2-5,TGCAGTGCTAGGGAACCAGGGCTCCTCCGAGCGACCCAGTACTTC,CSAREPGLLRATQYF
TRBV20-1,few,NA,TRBJ1-2,TGCAGTGTTCGGGACCGATCCTATGGCTACACCTTC,CSVRDRSYGYTF
TRBV4-2,many,NA,TRBJ1-3,TGTGCCAGCAGCCCACAATTTAACTCTGGAAACACCATATATTTT,CASSPQFNSGNTIYF
TRBV4-2,NA,TRBD2,TRBJ2-1,TGTGCCAGCAGCCAACAACACGGCTCGGGACTAGCGGTCTCCTACAATGAGCAGTTCTTC,CASSQQHGSGLAVSYNEQFF
TRBV20-1,few,TRBD2,TRBJ2-2,TGCAGCTCTAGCGGGGGGGGAACCGGGGAGCTGTTTTTT,CSSSGGGTGELFF
TRBV6-5,few,NA,TRBJ1-4,TGTGCCAGCAGTTCTCTTGCGGGATACGGGGAGAGCATTACGGGCGTGAATGAAAAACTGTTTTTT,CASSSLAGYGESITGVNEKLFF
TRBV28,few,NA,TRBJ2-1,TGTGCCAGCAGGCATCACAATGAGCAGTTCTTC,CASRHHNEQFF
TRBV18,NA,NA,TRBJ1-4,TGTGCCAGCTCAACGAATCGGAGGGACTCGACTATGGGCCTCAAGGAAAAACTGTTTTTT,CASSTNRRDSTMGLKEKLFF
TRBV5-1,many,NA,TRBJ2-5,TGCGCCAGCAGCGGTGGGGCAGGAGGACCCTTGGGGACCCAGTACTTC,CASSGGAGGPLGTQYF
TRBV9,NA,NA,TRBJ2-7,TGTGCCAGCAGCGTAGGGAGGGGATCCGTGGGCGAGCAGTACTTC,CASSVGRGSVGEQYF
TRBV20-1,many,TRBD2,TRBJ2-5,TGCAGTGCTAGAGATTATGTTGTGGGGGGAGGGCATCAAGAGACCCAGTACTTC,CSARDYVVGGGHQETQYF
TRBV5-1,NA,NA,TRBJ2-5,TGCGCCAGCAGCTTGGGTGCCTATAGCGGTGAGACCCAGTACTTC,CASSLGAYSGETQYF
TRBV15,few,NA,TRBJ2-7,TGTGCCACCAGCAGAGATCGGGGCCCCTACGAGCAGTACTTC,CATSRDRGPYEQYF
TRBV5-1,many,TRBD2,TRBJ2-5,TGCGCCAGCAGCCCTGGGGCTAGCGGGAGGGCCGCGGAGACCCAGTACTTC,CASSPGASGRAAETQYF
TRBV5-1,many,NA,TRBJ1-1,TGCGCCAGCAGACAACCGGGACGGAATGTGAACACTGAAGCTTTCTTT,CASRQPGRNVNTEAFF